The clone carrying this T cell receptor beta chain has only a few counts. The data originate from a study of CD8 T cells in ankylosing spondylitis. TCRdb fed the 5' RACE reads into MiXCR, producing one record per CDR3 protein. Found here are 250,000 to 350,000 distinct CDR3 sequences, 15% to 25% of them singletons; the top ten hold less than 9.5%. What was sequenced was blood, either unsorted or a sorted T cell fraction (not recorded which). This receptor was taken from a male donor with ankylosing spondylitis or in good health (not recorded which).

CDR3 residues: CASSYSGQRTDTQYF. The CDR3, as DNA: TGTGCCAGCAGTTACTCGGGCCAGCGCACAGATACGCAGTATTTT. The V and J genes are TRBV6-5 and TRBJ2-3; D ambiguous. The CDR3 consists of 15 residues. Germline V gene lookup returns CDR1 MNHEY and CDR2 SVGAGI. Trimming took 0 bases from V and 1 from J, leaving 8 bases between them.